This T cell receptor (beta chain) emerged from a study of brain metastases from non-small cell lung cancer. Produced via immunoSEQ multiplex PCR; TCRdb's table is partial and in-frame only. The data show thousands of clones, with around four fifths seen just once and around 4% held by the top ten. This clone was found once. The V gene end was trimmed by 4 bases and the J gene end by 2 bases; junction bases not matched to a gene: 6. Germline V gene sequence: CDR1 SGHDN, CDR2 FVKESK. This CDR3 region has 15 residues. The rearrangement joins TRBV14 to TRBJ1-2; TRBD1 matches 8 bases. Input material: primary lung tumor tissue. The TCR was taken from a donor at least 40 years old with non-small cell lung cancer. This CDR3 is CASSPTGGGNYGYTF. In nucleotides, the CDR3 is TGTGCCAGCAGCCCCACAGGGGGGGGGAACTATGGCTACACCTTC.